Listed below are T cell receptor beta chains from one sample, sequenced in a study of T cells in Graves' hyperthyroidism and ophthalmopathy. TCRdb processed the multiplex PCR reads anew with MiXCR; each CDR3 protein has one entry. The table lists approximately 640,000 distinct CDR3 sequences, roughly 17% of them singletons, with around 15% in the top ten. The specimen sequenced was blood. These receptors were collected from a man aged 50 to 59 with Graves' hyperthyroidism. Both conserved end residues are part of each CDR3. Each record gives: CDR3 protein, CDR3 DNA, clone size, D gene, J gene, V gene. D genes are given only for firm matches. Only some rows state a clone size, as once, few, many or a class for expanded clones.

CDR3aa: CSARVRDRVESGTGELFF
CDR3nt: TGCAGTGCTAGGGTCCGGGACCGGGTCGAAAGTGGAACCGGGGAGCTGTTTTTT
abundance: .
d_gene: .
j_gene: TRBJ2-2
v_gene: TRBV20-1

CDR3aa: CASTRTATNEKLFF
CDR3nt: TGTGCCAGTACCAGGACAGCAACTAATGAAAAACTGTTTTTT
abundance: few
d_gene: .
j_gene: TRBJ1-4
v_gene: TRBV19

CDR3aa: CASSYLTSGSRNTQYF
CDR3nt: TGTGCCAGCAGTTATTTGACTAGCGGGAGCAGGAATACGCAGTATTTT
abundance: .
d_gene: TRBD2
j_gene: TRBJ2-3
v_gene: TRBV6-1

CDR3aa: CAWNKGRRDTEAFF
CDR3nt: TGTGCCTGGAATAAGGGGCGCAGGGACACTGAAGCTTTCTTT
abundance: many
d_gene: .
j_gene: TRBJ1-1
v_gene: TRBV30

CDR3aa: CASSLGRASSDTQYF
CDR3nt: TGTGCCAGCAGCTTAGGGCGGGCTAGCTCAGATACGCAGTATTTT
abundance: .
d_gene: .
j_gene: TRBJ2-3
v_gene: TRBV11-2

CDR3aa: CASSESLAGNYNEQFF
CDR3nt: TGTGCCAGCAGTGAATCGCTAGCGGGAAACTACAATGAGCAGTTCTTC
abundance: few
d_gene: TRBD2
j_gene: TRBJ2-1
v_gene: TRBV25-1

CDR3aa: CASSWRSLNTEAFF
CDR3nt: TGCGCCAGCAGCTGGAGGTCCCTGAACACTGAAGCTTTCTTT
abundance: many
d_gene: .
j_gene: TRBJ1-1
v_gene: TRBV5-1

CDR3aa: CASSPTMSLHEQYF
CDR3nt: TGCGCCAGCAGCCCGACCATGTCCCTCCACGAGCAGTACTTC
abundance: .
d_gene: .
j_gene: TRBJ2-7
v_gene: TRBV4-1

CDR3aa: CAISESRGGLTQPQHF
CDR3nt: TGTGCCATCAGTGAGTCAAGGGGGGGGCTCACACAGCCCCAGCATTTT
abundance: .
d_gene: .
j_gene: TRBJ1-5
v_gene: TRBV10-3

CDR3aa: CASSLVADFYSISYNEQFF
CDR3nt: TGTGCCAGCAGCTTAGTTGCGGACTTTTATTCGATCTCCTACAATGAGCAGTTCTTC
abundance: few
d_gene: .
j_gene: TRBJ2-1
v_gene: TRBV7-3

CDR3aa: CASRSRGQGSYEQYF
CDR3nt: TGTGCCAGCAGGTCTCGTGGACAAGGATCCTACGAGCAGTACTTC
abundance: many
d_gene: .
j_gene: TRBJ2-7
v_gene: TRBV28

CDR3aa: CASSPGQQTQYF
CDR3nt: TGTGCCAGCAGTCCTGGACAGCAGACCCAGTACTTC
abundance: many
d_gene: .
j_gene: TRBJ2-5
v_gene: TRBV28

CDR3aa: CASRHRDGYTRAEAFF
CDR3nt: TGTGCCAGCAGACATAGGGACGGATACACTCGGGCTGAAGCTTTCTTT
abundance: few
d_gene: .
j_gene: TRBJ1-1
v_gene: TRBV27

CDR3aa: CSASPPAGVGNEQFF
CDR3nt: TGCAGTGCTAGCCCCCCAGCGGGAGTCGGGAATGAGCAGTTCTTC
abundance: many
d_gene: TRBD2
j_gene: TRBJ2-1
v_gene: TRBV20-1

CDR3aa: CASSSNAGEQFF
CDR3nt: TGTGCCAGCAGCTCCAACGCGGGTGAGCAGTTCTTC
abundance: .
d_gene: .
j_gene: TRBJ2-1
v_gene: TRBV7-9

CDR3aa: CASTGKVEQYF
CDR3nt: TGTGCCAGCACAGGGAAAGTCGAGCAGTACTTC
abundance: .
d_gene: .
j_gene: TRBJ2-7
v_gene: TRBV6-1

CDR3aa: CASSLRALSSYNSPLHF
CDR3nt: TGTGCCAGCAGCCTCCGGGCCCTAAGCTCCTATAATTCACCCCTCCACTTT
abundance: .
d_gene: .
j_gene: TRBJ1-6
v_gene: TRBV2

CDR3aa: CASSQAVTGAYEQYF
CDR3nt: TGTGCCAGCAGCCAGGCGGTGACAGGGGCTTACGAGCAGTACTTC
abundance: few
d_gene: TRBD1
j_gene: TRBJ2-7
v_gene: TRBV4-2

CDR3aa: CASSLMQANYGYTF
CDR3nt: TGTGCCAGCAGTTTAATGCAGGCTAACTATGGCTACACCTTC
abundance: .
d_gene: .
j_gene: TRBJ1-2
v_gene: TRBV28

CDR3aa: CASKTGGQETQYF
CDR3nt: TGTGCCAGTAAGACAGGGGGTCAGGAGACCCAGTACTTC
abundance: few
d_gene: TRBD1
j_gene: TRBJ2-5
v_gene: TRBV19

CDR3aa: CASSEAPSDYGYTF
CDR3nt: TGTGCCAGCAGTGAAGCGCCAAGCGACTATGGCTACACCTTC
abundance: many
d_gene: .
j_gene: TRBJ1-2
v_gene: TRBV2

CDR3aa: CASSWGGTGLNSPLHF
CDR3nt: TGTGCCAGCAGCTGGGGGGGGACAGGGCTTAATTCACCCCTCCACTTT
abundance: .
d_gene: TRBD1
j_gene: TRBJ1-6
v_gene: TRBV11-2

CDR3aa: CASSPRLAAYEQYF
CDR3nt: TGTGCCAGCAGTCCAAGACTAGCGGCCTACGAGCAGTACTTC
abundance: many
d_gene: TRBD2
j_gene: TRBJ2-7
v_gene: TRBV12-3/TRBV12-4

CDR3aa: CAISERSGTGNEKLFF
CDR3nt: TGTGCCATCAGTGAACGTTCTGGGACAGGGAATGAAAAACTGTTTTTT
abundance: many
d_gene: TRBD1
j_gene: TRBJ1-4
v_gene: TRBV10-3

CDR3aa: CASSYSRGSSNQPQHF
CDR3nt: TGTGCCAGCAGTTACTCTCGGGGATCTAGCAATCAGCCCCAGCATTTT
abundance: few
d_gene: .
j_gene: TRBJ1-5
v_gene: TRBV6-2/TRBV6-3

CDR3aa: CATSDLPYNEQFF
CDR3nt: TGTGCCACCAGTGACCTCCCCTACAATGAGCAGTTCTTC
abundance: many
d_gene: .
j_gene: TRBJ2-1
v_gene: TRBV24-1

CDR3aa: CATSDPTRTSGSFNEQFF
CDR3nt: TGTGCCACCAGTGATCCGACCCGAACTAGCGGGAGTTTCAATGAGCAGTTCTTC
abundance: once
d_gene: TRBD2
j_gene: TRBJ2-1
v_gene: TRBV24-1

CDR3aa: CASSDDGRRNTGELFF
CDR3nt: TGTGCCAGCAGTGATGATGGAAGGCGGAACACCGGGGAGCTGTTTTTT
abundance: .
d_gene: .
j_gene: TRBJ2-2
v_gene: TRBV25-1

CDR3aa: CASSQDGGGLMAFF
CDR3nt: TGCGCCAGCAGCCAAGATGGGGGAGGGCTAATGGCTTTCTTT
abundance: few
d_gene: .
j_gene: TRBJ1-1
v_gene: TRBV4-1

CDR3aa: CSGQSELGYTF
CDR3nt: TGCAGCGGACAGAGCGAGCTGGGCTACACCTTC
abundance: .
d_gene: .
j_gene: TRBJ1-2
v_gene: TRBV29-1

CDR3aa: CASSRDRQDIRYF
CDR3nt: TGTGCCAGCAGCCGGGACAGACAGGACATTCGGTACTTC
abundance: .
d_gene: TRBD1
j_gene: TRBJ2-4
v_gene: TRBV7-8

CDR3aa: CAWGVISEQFF
CDR3nt: TGTGCCTGGGGGGTGATCTCGGAGCAGTTCTTC
abundance: few
d_gene: .
j_gene: TRBJ2-1
v_gene: TRBV30

CDR3aa: CASSIVGRSGEQFF
CDR3nt: TGTGCCAGTAGTATTGTGGGGAGAAGCGGTGAGCAGTTCTTC
abundance: .
d_gene: .
j_gene: TRBJ2-1
v_gene: TRBV19

CDR3aa: CAWSVSTQPGRLDTQYF
CDR3nt: TGTGCCTGGAGTGTATCCACCCAACCCGGACGTCTAGATACGCAGTATTTT
abundance: many
d_gene: .
j_gene: TRBJ2-3
v_gene: TRBV30

CDR3aa: CASRTSEGELFF
CDR3nt: TGTGCCAGCAGGACTAGCGAAGGGGAGCTGTTTTTT
abundance: .
d_gene: TRBD2
j_gene: TRBJ2-2
v_gene: TRBV3-1

CDR3aa: CASSADRPNTGELFF
CDR3nt: TGCGCCAGCAGCGCGGACAGGCCGAACACCGGGGAGCTGTTTTTT
abundance: few
d_gene: TRBD1
j_gene: TRBJ2-2
v_gene: TRBV5-1

CDR3aa: CAWSGKGLATIEGNEQFF
CDR3nt: TGTGCCTGGAGTGGTAAAGGACTAGCGACCATAGAGGGGAATGAGCAGTTCTTC
abundance: .
d_gene: TRBD2
j_gene: TRBJ2-1
v_gene: TRBV30

CDR3aa: CASSKTSDSNQPQHF
CDR3nt: TGTGCCAGCAGCAAGACAAGCGATAGCAATCAGCCCCAGCATTTT
abundance: .
d_gene: .
j_gene: TRBJ1-5
v_gene: TRBV9

CDR3aa: CASSSTGPYNEQFF
CDR3nt: TGTGCCAGCAGTTCGACAGGGCCCTACAATGAGCAGTTCTTC
abundance: few
d_gene: TRBD1
j_gene: TRBJ2-1
v_gene: TRBV6-1

CDR3aa: CASSARPSSTDTQYF
CDR3nt: TGTGCCAGCAGCGCCCGACCATCTAGCACAGATACGCAGTATTTT
abundance: few
d_gene: .
j_gene: TRBJ2-3
v_gene: TRBV9

CDR3aa: CASSLLPGVGQGASSPLHF
CDR3nt: TGTGCCAGCAGCTTACTGCCCGGCGTGGGACAGGGGGCAAGTTCACCCCTCCACTTT
abundance: .
d_gene: TRBD1
j_gene: TRBJ1-6
v_gene: TRBV7-3

CDR3aa: CASGGLAGTSGANVLTF
CDR3nt: TGTGCCAGCGGGGGACTAGCGGGTACCTCTGGGGCCAACGTCCTGACTTTC
abundance: .
d_gene: TRBD2
j_gene: TRBJ2-6
v_gene: TRBV7-3

CDR3aa: CASSLEKGNTIYF
CDR3nt: TGTGCCAGCAGTTTGGAAAAGGGAAACACCATATATTTT
abundance: few
d_gene: .
j_gene: TRBJ1-3
v_gene: TRBV6-9

CDR3aa: CAWSGLDSSYEQYF
CDR3nt: TGTGCCTGGAGCGGACTGGACAGTTCCTACGAGCAGTACTTC
abundance: many
d_gene: .
j_gene: TRBJ2-7
v_gene: TRBV30

CDR3aa: CASKYNRGQVQPQHF
CDR3nt: TGTGCCAGCAAATATAACAGGGGGCAGGTGCAGCCCCAGCATTTT
abundance: many
d_gene: TRBD1
j_gene: TRBJ1-5
v_gene: TRBV2

CDR3aa: CSARPTSGSVDEQFF
CDR3nt: TGCAGTGCTAGACCAACTAGCGGGAGCGTCGATGAGCAGTTCTTC
abundance: few
d_gene: TRBD2
j_gene: TRBJ2-1
v_gene: TRBV20-1